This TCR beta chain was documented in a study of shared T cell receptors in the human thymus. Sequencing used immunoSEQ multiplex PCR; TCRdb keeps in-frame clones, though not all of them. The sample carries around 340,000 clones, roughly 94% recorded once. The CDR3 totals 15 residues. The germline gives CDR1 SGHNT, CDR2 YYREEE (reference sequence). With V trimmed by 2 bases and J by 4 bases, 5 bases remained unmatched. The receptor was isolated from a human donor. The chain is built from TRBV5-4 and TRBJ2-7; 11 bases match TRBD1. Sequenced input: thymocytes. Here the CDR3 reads CASSLKGQGEYEQYF. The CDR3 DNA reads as TGTGCCAGCAGCTTAAAGGGACAGGGGGAATACGAGCAGTACTTC.